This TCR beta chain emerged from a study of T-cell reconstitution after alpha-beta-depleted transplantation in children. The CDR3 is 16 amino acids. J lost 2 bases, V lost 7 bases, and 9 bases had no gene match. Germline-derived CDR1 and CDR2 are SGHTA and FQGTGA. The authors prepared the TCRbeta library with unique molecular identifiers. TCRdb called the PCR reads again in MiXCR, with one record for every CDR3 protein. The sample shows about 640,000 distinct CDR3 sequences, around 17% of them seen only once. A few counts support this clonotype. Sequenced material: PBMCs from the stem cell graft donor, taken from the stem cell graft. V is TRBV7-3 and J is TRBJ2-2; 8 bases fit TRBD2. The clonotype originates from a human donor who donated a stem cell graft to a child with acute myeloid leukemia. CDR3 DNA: TGTGCCAGCACCCCCAGCGGGGGCTCAAACACCGGGGAGCTGTTTTTT. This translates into CASTPSGGSNTGELFF.